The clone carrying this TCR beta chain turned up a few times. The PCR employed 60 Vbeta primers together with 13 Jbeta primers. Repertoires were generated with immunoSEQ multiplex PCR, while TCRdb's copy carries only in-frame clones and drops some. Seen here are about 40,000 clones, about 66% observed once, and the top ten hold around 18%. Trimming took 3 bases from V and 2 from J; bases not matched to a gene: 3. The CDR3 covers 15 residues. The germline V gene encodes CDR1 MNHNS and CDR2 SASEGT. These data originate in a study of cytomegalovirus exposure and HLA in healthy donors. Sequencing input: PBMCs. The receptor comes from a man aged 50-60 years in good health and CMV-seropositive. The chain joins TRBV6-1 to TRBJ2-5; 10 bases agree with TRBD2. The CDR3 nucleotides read TGTGCCAGCAGTGACCTAGCGGGGGATCAAGAGACCCAGTACTTC. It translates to CASSDLAGDQETQYF.